Listed here are 19 T cell receptor beta chains from one sample, sequenced in a study of shared T cell receptors in the human thymus. Only in-frame clones appear in the TCRdb table, and some are missing; sequencing was by immunoSEQ multiplex PCR. The table records 720,000 or so clones, 75% to 90% of them present only once. The same sample was also used in a study of human thymus T cells.

The specimen sequenced was thymocytes. The source of these receptors is a girl under three years old with a congenital heart defect.

The V and J genes are TRBV4-1 and TRBJ2-7, with TRBD1 identical over 7 bases. CDR1 MGHRA and CDR2 YSYEKL come from the germline V gene. The CDR3 contains 16 residues. J was trimmed by 12 bases and V by 0 bases; bases with no gene match: 17. The CDR3 loop reads CASSQDNRDSGEGRYF. For the CDR3, the DNA is TGCGCCAGCAGCCAAGATAACCGGGACAGCGGCGAGGGAAGGTACTTC.

The chain carries TRBV5-6 and TRBJ1-1; 8 nucleotides line up with TRBD1. Germline-derived CDR1 and CDR2 are SGHDT and YYEEEE. The length of the CDR3 is 15 residues. The junction had 11 bases not matched to a gene; V was cut back by 8 bases and J by 2 bases. The CDR3 DNA reads as TGTGCCAGTTATGCCGGGACAGGCCTTAACACTGAAGCTTTCTTT. Its translation: CASYAGTGLNTEAFF.

The chain recombines TRBV7-6 with TRBJ2-2; possible D gene TRBD1, 5 bases. Trimming shortened V by 2 bases and J by 1 base, and 5 bases separated the two germline ends. This CDR3 contains 14 residues. Germline loops: CDR1 SGHVS, CDR2 FNYEAQ. The CDR3 sequence: CASSLQGNTGELFF. CDR3 coding DNA: TGTGCCAGCAGCTTACAGGGGAACACCGGGGAGCTGTTTTTT.

The chain combines TRBV6-1 with TRBJ2-7; D is possibly TRBD2 (6 bases). Between the trimmed V and J ends, which lost 2 bases and 0 bases, there was a span of 11 bases. Germline CDR1 and CDR2: MNHNS and SASEGT. This CDR3 is built from 15 residues. CDR3 protein: CASSEWRASSYEQYF. The CDR3 DNA reads TGTGCCAGCAGTGAATGGAGGGCGAGCTCCTACGAGCAGTACTTC.

This sequence joins TRBV11-2 and TRBJ2-7; a possible D gene is TRBD1 (5 bases). In germline, CDR1 is SGHAT, CDR2 FQNNGV. With 3 bases removed from V and 4 bases from J, the gap between germline ends came to 10 bases. The CDR3 sequence is 13 residues long. The CDR3 protein is CASSFQGFYEQYF. DNA for the CDR3: TGTGCCAGCAGCTTCCAGGGCTTTTACGAGCAGTACTTC.

The sample holds a few counts of this clone. This chain connects TRBV4-3 to TRBJ2-3; 11 bases fit TRBD1. V gave up 1 base and J gave up 6 bases; unmatched junction bases: 6. CDR1 is LGHNA, CDR2 YSLEER, per germline. CDR3 size: 16 residues. The CDR3: CASSQGRDRGADTQYF. CDR3 DNA sequence: TGCGCCAGCAGCCAAGGTCGGGACAGGGGGGCGGATACGCAGTATTTT.

The J gene is TRBJ1-5, the V gene TRBV6-6; D might be TRBD1 (6 bases). Germline loops: CDR1 MNHNY, CDR2 SVGAGI (reference sequence). CDR3 size: 14 residues. V lost 6 bases and J 3 bases, leaving 12 bases between the germline ends. The DNA of the CDR3 is TGTGCCAGCAGGGATAGGACAGTCAATCAGCCCCAGCATTTT. It codes for CASRDRTVNQPQHF.

This rearrangement joins TRBV23-1 to TRBJ1-3; the D gene is possibly TRBD1 (5 bases). TRBV23-1 is an ORF, and what it does is uncertain. The CDR3 is 14 residues long. The V and J ends lost 3 bases and 1 base respectively, with 7 bases between them. Written as DNA, the CDR3 is TGCGCCAGCAGTCACAGGGAATCTGGAAACACCATATATTTT. Translation: CASSHRESGNTIYF.

The chain combines TRBV6-5 with TRBJ1-3, with D perhaps TRBD1 (6 bases). The CDR3 has 13 residues. Deletions cut 8 bases from V and 0 bases from J, with 8 bases between. Germline V gene data show CDR1 as MNHEY and CDR2 as SVGAGI. In DNA, the CDR3 is TGTGCCAGCTACAGGGACTCTGGAAACACCATATATTTT. This codes for CASYRDSGNTIYF.

This clone was observed once. The rearrangement joins TRBV5-1 to TRBJ2-1; 9 bases line up with TRBD1. Trimming removed 3 bases from V and 6 bases from J; junction bases left unmatched: 7. The CDR3 sequence is 15 residues long. The germline V gene encodes CDR1 SGHRS and CDR2 YFSETQ. CDR3 nucleotides: TGCGCCAGCAGCTACCGGGACAGGGACCCCAATGAGCAGTTCTTC. Amino acids: CASSYRDRDPNEQFF.

V and J are TRBV28 and TRBJ1-5; perhaps TRBD1 as D (5 bases). V gave up 4 bases and J gave up 0 bases, with 28 bases separating them. This CDR3 spans 21 amino acids. Germline assignment: CDR1 MDHEN and CDR2 SYDVKM. The CDR3 coding sequence is TGTGCCAGCAGTTCCCGCCTGCCAAACCCTTTACAGGTTTATAGCAATCAGCCCCAGCATTTT. As protein: CASSSRLPNPLQVYSNQPQHF.

Comment on this clone: The identical CDR3 is also encoded by other nucleotide sequences in the sample. The chain carries TRBV6-5 and TRBJ2-5; perhaps TRBD2 as D (6 bases). The CDR3 length is 14 residues. V lost 2 bases and J lost 2, with 9 bases in between. CDR1 is MNHEY, CDR2 SVGAGI, per germline. CDR3 loop: CASSYPGRQETQYF. For the CDR3, the DNA is TGTGCCAGCAGTTACCCCGGGAGACAAGAGACCCAGTACTTC.

The chain has TRBV7-9 and TRBJ2-7; D is possibly TRBD1 (6 bases). The V and J ends lost 5 bases and 4 bases respectively, with 18 bases between them. This CDR3 has 15 residues. Germline V gene sequence: CDR1 SEHNR, CDR2 FQNEAQ (reference sequence). CDR3 bases: TGTGCCAGCAGCCCGGTTAAGTCCAGGGGTTACGAGCAGTACTTC. Translated: CASSPVKSRGYEQYF.

J is TRBJ1-1 and V is TRBV5-1; D gene uncertain. Trimming pared 6 bases from V and 4 bases from J, leaving 10 bases between. CDR1 is SGHRS and CDR2 is YFSETQ in the germline V gene. This CDR3 comprises 12 residues. In nucleotides, the CDR3 is TGCGCCAGCAAAAGAGGGCCCACTGAAGCTTTCTTT. Its translation: CASKRGPTEAFF. The full variable domain, its missing parts supplied by reference TRBV5-1 and TRBJ1-1, is KAGVTQTPRYLIKTRGQQVTLSCSPISGHRSVSWYQQTPGQGLQFLFEYFSETQRNKGNFPGRFSGRQFSNSRSEMNVSTLELGDSALYLCASKRGPTEAFFGQGTRLTVV.

This clone was seen a single time. The chain has TRBV7-2 and TRBJ2-3; weak D call: TRBD1 (5 bases). The CDR3 sequence is 16 residues long. V was clipped by 5 bases and J by 2 bases, with 17 bases between them. Germline V CDR1 and CDR2: SGHTA, FQGNSA. CDR3 residues: CASSARNDRPTDTQYF. CDR3 in DNA: TGTGCCAGCAGCGCCCGAAATGACAGACCCACAGATACGCAGTATTTT.

This chain links TRBV5-1 with TRBJ1-4, with a weak D call TRBD1 (6 bases). This CDR3 has 17 amino acids. Deletions cut 4 bases from V and 3 bases from J, with 19 bases between. Per germline, CDR1 SGHRS and CDR2 YFSETQ. The CDR3 nucleotides read TGCGCCAGCAGCCATCACCCTACAGGGAGGGCTAATGAAAAACTGTTTTTT. This sequence encodes CASSHHPTGRANEKLFF.

V and J are TRBV19 and TRBJ1-2; TRBD1 matches 8 bases. The CDR3 spans 15 residues. The V gene end was trimmed by 4 bases and the J gene end by 2 bases; junction bases not matched to a gene: 6. CDR1 is LNHDA and CDR2 is SQIVND in the germline V gene (reference sequence). CDR3 protein: CASSTRTGPNYGYTF. The CDR3 DNA reads as TGTGCCAGTAGTACGCGGACAGGGCCCAACTATGGCTACACCTTC.

This clone appeared a single time. This chain uses TRBV4-3 with TRBJ2-5, with a weak D call TRBD2 (5 bases). The CDR3 is 15 residues long. Trimming removed 0 bases from V and 4 bases from J, with 12 bases in between. The germline CDR1 and CDR2 sequences are LGHNA and YSLEER. CDR3 DNA sequence: TGCGCCAGCAGCCAAGACACTAGTAGTCTAGAGACCCAGTACTTC. Its translation is CASSQDTSSLETQYF.

The V call is TRBV7-2, the J call TRBJ2-7; D is unresolved. Trimming pared 2 bases from V and 7 bases from J, leaving 6 bases between. Germline V gene sequence: CDR1 SGHTA, CDR2 FQGNSA. The CDR3 has 11 amino acids. This CDR3 reads CASSLPGEQYF. For the CDR3, the DNA is TGTGCCAGCAGCTTACCCGGTGAGCAGTACTTC.